The clone carrying this T cell receptor beta chain has a count of ten or more. This CDR3 spans 15 amino acids. CDR1 and CDR2 from the germline V gene are SNHLY and FYNNEI. V shed 11 bases and J 3 bases; nucleotides not matched to a gene: 12. This sample stems from a study of regulatory T cells in long-lasting Graves disease. Arm-PCR of CDR3 regions and iRepertoire HTBI primers were used to build TCR beta libraries. Using its own MiXCR run on the multiplex PCR reads, TCRdb lists one record per CDR3 protein. Here the sample spans 410,000 or so distinct CDR3 sequences, more than 12% being singletons. Time point specified: newly diagnosed GD, antithyroid drugs for less than 3 months. Scientists built the TCR library using RNA that was extracted from PBMCs. The data were also submitted as part of a second study, on T cells in Graves' hyperthyroidism and ophthalmopathy.

The material sequenced was peripheral blood mononuclear cells (PBMCs), taken at new diagnosis, from a patient treated with antithyroid drugs. This receptor was taken from a young woman with Graves disease. The chain combines TRBV2 with TRBJ2-7; TRBD2 aligns across 11 bases. In DNA form, the CDR3 reads TGTGCCCTCCGAAGGTTAGCGGGAGGGATCTACGAGCAGTACTTC. This codes for CALRRLAGGIYEQYF.